The source of this T cell receptor (beta chain) is a study of cytomegalovirus exposure and HLA in healthy donors. Study-wide results and limits: Reports indicate that TCR beta sequences accurately predicted the HLA-A and HLA-B alleles of most subjects. An ancestry cluster, one associated with Asian ancestry, reportedly showed fewer N-insertions than the roughly 610-donor mean in a later analysis.

V shed 0 bases, J shed 11 bases, and the junction held 12 bases outside the gene matches. Per germline, CDR1 SGHDT and CDR2 YYEEEE. This CDR3 comprises 15 residues. These donors, healthy bone marrow donors, were studied. Remarks on this clone: The antigen is unknown.

13 Jbeta primers and 60 Vbeta primers were used for the PCR. TCRdb's table, derived via immunoSEQ multiplex PCR, lists solely in-frame clones and lacks some. The sample contains about 130,000 clones, 80% of which appear only once. This chain links TRBV5-6 with TRBJ2-5; 8 bases align to TRBD1. This receptor was taken from a man in his thirties or forties in good health and CMV-seronegative. The specimen was PBMCs. CDR3 nucleotides: TGTGCCAGCAGCTTGGAGCCAGGGGGCGTCGATGGGCAGTACTTC. Translated: CASSLEPGGVDGQYF.